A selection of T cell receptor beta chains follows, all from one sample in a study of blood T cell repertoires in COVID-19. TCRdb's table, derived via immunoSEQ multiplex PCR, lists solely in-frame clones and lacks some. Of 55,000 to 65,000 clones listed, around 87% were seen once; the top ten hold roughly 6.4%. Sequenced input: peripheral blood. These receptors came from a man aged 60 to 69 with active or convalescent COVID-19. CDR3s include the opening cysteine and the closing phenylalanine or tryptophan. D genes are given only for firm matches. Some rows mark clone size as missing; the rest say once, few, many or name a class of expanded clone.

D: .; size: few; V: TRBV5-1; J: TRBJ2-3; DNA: TGCGCCAGCAGCTACGACCTAGGGGGCACAGATACGCAGTATTTT; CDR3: CASSYDLGGTDTQYF
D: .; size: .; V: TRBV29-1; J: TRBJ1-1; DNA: TGCAGCGTTGGAACGGACAAGAACACTGAAGCTTTCTTT; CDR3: CSVGTDKNTEAFF
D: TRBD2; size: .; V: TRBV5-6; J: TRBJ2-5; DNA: TGTGCCAGCAGCTCTACTAGCGGGTGGGAGACCCAGTACTTC; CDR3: CASSSTSGWETQYF
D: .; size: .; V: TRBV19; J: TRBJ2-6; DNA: TGTGCCAGTAGTAGTTCAGGGGCTTATTTTGGGGCCAACGTCCTGACTTTC; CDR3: CASSSSGAYFGANVLTF
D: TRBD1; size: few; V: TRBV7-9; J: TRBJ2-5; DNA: TGTGCCAGCAGCTCCTCTGGACAGGGGGAGACCCAGTACTTC; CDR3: CASSSSGQGETQYF
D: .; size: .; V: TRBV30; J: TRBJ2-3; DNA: TGTGCCTGGAGGTCCCCAGGCCCAGATACGCAGTATTTT; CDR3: CAWRSPGPDTQYF
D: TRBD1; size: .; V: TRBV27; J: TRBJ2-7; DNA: TGTGCCAGCAGTACCCCGGACAGGGGGCTCTACGAGCAGTACTTC; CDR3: CASSTPDRGLYEQYF
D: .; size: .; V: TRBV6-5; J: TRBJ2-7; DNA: TGTGCCAGCAGGACTAGGGATAGTTTAGACGAGCAGTACTTC; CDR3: CASRTRDSLDEQYF
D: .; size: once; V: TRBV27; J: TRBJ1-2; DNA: TGTGCCAGCAAAGAGTGGGGGGAGGCCAACTATGGCTACACCTTC; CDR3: CASKEWGEANYGYTF
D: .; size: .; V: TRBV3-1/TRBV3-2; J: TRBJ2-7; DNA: TGTGCCAGCAGCCAATCTTCCGGGGCCTACGAGCAGTACTTC; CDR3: CASSQSSGAYEQYF
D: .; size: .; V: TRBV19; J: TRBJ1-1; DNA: TGTGCCAGTAGTATTAACGGGGACACTGAAGCTTTCTTT; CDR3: CASSINGDTEAFF
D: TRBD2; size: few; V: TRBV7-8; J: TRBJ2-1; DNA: TGTGCCAGCAGCCTTAAGAGACTAGCGTCTCACAATGAGCAGTTCTTC; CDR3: CASSLKRLASHNEQFF
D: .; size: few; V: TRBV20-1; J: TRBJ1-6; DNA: TGCAGTGCTATTGAGCAGGGGTCCTCACCCCTCCACTTT; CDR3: CSAIEQGSSPLHF
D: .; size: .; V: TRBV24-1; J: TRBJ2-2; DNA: TGTGCCACCAGGGACACAGGGTTCGCCGGGGAGCTGTTTTTT; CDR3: CATRDTGFAGELFF
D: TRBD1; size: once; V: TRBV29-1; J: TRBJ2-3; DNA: TGCAGCGTTAGACAGGGGCCGGATCAGCCCCAGTATTTT; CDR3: CSVRQGPDQPQYF
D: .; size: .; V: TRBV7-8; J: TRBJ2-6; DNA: TGTGCCAGCAGACAAACAGGGATCTCTGGGGCCAACGTCCTGACTTTC; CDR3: CASRQTGISGANVLTF
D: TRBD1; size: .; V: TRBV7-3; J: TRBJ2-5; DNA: TGTGCCAGCAGGACGGGACAGAGGCAAGAGACCCAGTACTTC; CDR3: CASRTGQRQETQYF
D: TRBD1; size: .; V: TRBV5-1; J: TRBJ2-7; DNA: TGCGCCAGCAGCTTGGCCAGGGGGAGCTACGAGCAGTACTTC; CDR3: CASSLARGSYEQYF
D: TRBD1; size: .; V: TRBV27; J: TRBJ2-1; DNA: TGTGCCAGCAGTTCGGACAGGGGGCTCTACAATGAGCAGTTCTTC; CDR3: CASSSDRGLYNEQFF
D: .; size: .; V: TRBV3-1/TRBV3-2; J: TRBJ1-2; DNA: TGTGCCAGCAGCCACCCGACAGCGGAGGGTGGCTATGGCTACACCTTC; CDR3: CASSHPTAEGGYGYTF
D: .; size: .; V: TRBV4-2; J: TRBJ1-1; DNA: TGTGCCAGCAGCCAAGATCGGGGCAGGGGAGCTTTCTTT; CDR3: CASSQDRGRGAFF
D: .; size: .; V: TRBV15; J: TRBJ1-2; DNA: TGTGCCACCAGCAGAGATGAGGCTAACTATGGCTACACCTTC; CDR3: CATSRDEANYGYTF
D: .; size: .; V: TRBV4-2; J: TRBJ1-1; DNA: TGTGCCAGCAGCCAACCGGACAGGAACACTGAAGCTTTCTTT; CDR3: CASSQPDRNTEAFF
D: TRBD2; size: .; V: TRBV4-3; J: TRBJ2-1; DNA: TGCGCCAGCAGCCAAGAAGGGACTAGACGGAATGAGCAGTTCTTC; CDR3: CASSQEGTRRNEQFF
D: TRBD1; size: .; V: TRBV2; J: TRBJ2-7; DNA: TGTGCCAGCAGTGAAGGGGGGACAGGGGGTTACGAGCAGTACTTC; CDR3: CASSEGGTGGYEQYF
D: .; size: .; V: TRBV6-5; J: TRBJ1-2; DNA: TGTGCCAGCAGTTACTTTTCGAAGGAGGGCTACACCTTC; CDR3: CASSYFSKEGYTF
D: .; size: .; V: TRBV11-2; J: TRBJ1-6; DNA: TGTGCCAGCAGCTTAACGGCGGACAGAGGATCCTATAATTCACCCCTCCACTTT; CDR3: CASSLTADRGSYNSPLHF
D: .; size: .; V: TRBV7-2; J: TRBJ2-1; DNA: TGTGCCAGCAGCTTAACAGGTCTGAGGAATGAGCAGTTCTTC; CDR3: CASSLTGLRNEQFF
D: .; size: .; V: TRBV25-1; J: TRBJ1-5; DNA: TGTGCCAGCAGTGAAGCAGGGGATCAGCCCCAGCATTTT; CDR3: CASSEAGDQPQHF
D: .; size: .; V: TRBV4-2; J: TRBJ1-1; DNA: TGTGCCAGCAGCGGGAGGAAAGGTGGCACTGAAGCTTTCTTT; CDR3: CASSGRKGGTEAFF
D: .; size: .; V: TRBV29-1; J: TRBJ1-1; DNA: TGCAGCGCCCGGGAGGGCACGGCCACTGAAGCTTTCTTT; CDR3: CSAREGTATEAFF
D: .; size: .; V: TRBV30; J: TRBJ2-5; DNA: TGTGCCTGGAATCGGGGGTACCAAGAGACCCAGTACTTC; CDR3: CAWNRGYQETQYF
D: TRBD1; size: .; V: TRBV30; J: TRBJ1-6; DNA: TGTGCCTGGAGCCCGGGACAGGGGTTTAATTCACCCCTCCACTTT; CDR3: CAWSPGQGFNSPLHF
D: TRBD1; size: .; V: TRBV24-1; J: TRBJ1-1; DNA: TGTGCCACCAGTGACCCAGGACAGGGGGACACTGAAGCTTTCTTT; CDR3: CATSDPGQGDTEAFF
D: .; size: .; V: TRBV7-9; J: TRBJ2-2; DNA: TGTGCCAGCAGCCGGAACATCGGACAGGGAGGGTTGAACACCGGGGAGCTGTTTTTT; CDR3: CASSRNIGQGGLNTGELFF
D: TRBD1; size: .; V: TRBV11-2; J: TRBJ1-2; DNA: TGTGCCAGCAGCCATTCTGGGACAGGAGGACGAGACTATGGCTACACCTTC; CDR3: CASSHSGTGGRDYGYTF
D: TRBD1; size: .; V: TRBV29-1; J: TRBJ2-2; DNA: TGCAGCGGGGGACAGGAGGGGCGATCCGGGGAGCTGTTTTTT; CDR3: CSGGQEGRSGELFF